This is a list of T cell receptor beta chains from one sample in a study of blood T cell repertoires in COVID-19. The table came from immunoSEQ multiplex PCR; TCRdb's copy has only in-frame clones and leaves some out. The sample includes fewer than 250,000 clones, roughly 84% of them seen just once. The sequencing input was PBMCs or T cells enriched from blood (not recorded which). The source of these receptors is a man aged 25-40 years in a cohort exposed to, infected with or recovered from COVID-19 (not recorded which). CDR3s leave out the opening cysteine and the closing phenylalanine or tryptophan. Expanded clones are given a class, and other clones once, few, many or no size at all.

length,J,V,size,CDR3
13,TRBJ1-5,TRBV25-1,NA,ASSSEGGAAQPQH
13,TRBJ2-2,TRBV5-4,NA,ASRGGGTGTGELF
13,TRBJ2-7,TRBV7-6,NA,ASTPGTGLFHEQY
13,TRBJ1-5,TRBV18,NA,ASSPPSGHNQPQH
11,TRBJ1-1,TRBV5-5,NA,ASSLDLNTEAF
15,TRBJ2-7,TRBV3-1/TRBV3-2,NA,ASSQGCRMNNSYEQY
14,TRBJ2-5,TRBV9,NA,ASSVASGRGRETQY
11,TRBJ1-1,TRBV7-8,NA,ASSLARGYEAF
13,TRBJ2-1,TRBV19,once,ASSITSGRDNEQF
9,TRBJ2-1,TRBV2,NA,ASSRGREQF
12,TRBJ2-7,TRBV3-1/TRBV3-2,NA,ASSQVGQFNEQY
15,TRBJ2-7,TRBV5-1,NA,ASSSDRGSLWGDEQY
12,TRBJ1-1,TRBV7-2,NA,ASSFREGFTEAF
11,TRBJ1-4,TRBV28,NA,ATGQGDREKLF
14,TRBJ2-5,TRBV27,NA,ASSSGGDRGLETQY
10,TRBJ1-1,TRBV7-6,NA,ASSPTGTEAF
14,TRBJ1-2,TRBV7-8,NA,ASSLNLGHSFGGYT
11,TRBJ1-2,TRBV7-9,NA,ASSLQTDYGYT
13,TRBJ2-2,TRBV9,NA,ASRTGTENTGELF
11,TRBJ1-2,TRBV7-3,NA,ASSYNIGDGYT
11,TRBJ1-1,TRBV29-1,NA,SVVWRSNTEAF
17,TRBJ2-1,TRBV15,NA,ATSRARFGGSESYNEQF
11,TRBJ2-5,TRBV15,NA,ATSRGRQETQY
12,TRBJ2-7,TRBV7-2,once,ASREREFSYEQY
11,TRBJ1-2,TRBV28,NA,ASSNTAGYGYT
11,TRBJ2-7,TRBV6-2/TRBV6-3,NA,ASSFGLFYEQY
13,TRBJ2-7,TRBV5-1,NA,ASSSSGTGQYEQY
14,TRBJ2-1,TRBV9,NA,ASSPWDRVGYNEQF
14,TRBJ2-7,TRBV7-2,NA,ASSLLSQGRPYEQY
14,TRBJ1-1,TRBV27,once,ASRPGTGGGNTEAF
13,TRBJ2-3,TRBV6-5,NA,ASGTPGAHTDTQY
14,TRBJ2-2,TRBV14,NA,ASSQISGRGTGELF
12,TRBJ2-3,TRBV5-1,many,ASSGTGALDTQY
15,TRBJ1-5,TRBV4-3,NA,ASSQEVRGLSNQPQH
13,TRBJ2-7,TRBV5-1,NA,ASRPKTSGSYEQY
13,TRBJ2-5,TRBV2,NA,ASSGRTSGQETQY